One sample yielded the 14 T cell receptor beta chains listed below, sequenced in a study of human T cells and chemical hapten exposure. TCRdb independently ran MiXCR on the RACE reads; one entry per CDR3 protein. Of some 170,000 distinct CDR3 sequences listed, 28% are singletons. Time point defined: patch test 3, about 24 weeks after DPC sensitization. Treatment of the sample: therapeutic diphenylcyclopropenone sensitization with weekly scalp DPC. Source: whole blood, taken in connection with sensitization to the hapten diphenylcyclopropenone (DPC). The origin of the receptors is a woman between 18 and 29 years old with alopecia areata. Some clones in this sample may be carry-over from other donors' samples.

The J gene is TRBJ2-4, the V gene TRBV11-2, with 9 bases identical to TRBD1. Trimming at V came to 4 bases and at J to 3 bases, leaving 1 base not matched to a gene. The CDR3 is 14 amino acids. Germline V gene lookup returns CDR1 SGHAT and CDR2 FQNNGV. CDR3 region: CASSSDRGKNIQYF. DNA of the CDR3: TGTGCCAGCAGCTCGGACAGGGGCAAAAACATTCAGTACTTC.

In this sample, this clonotype turned up a few times. The chain uses TRBV4-3 and TRBJ2-3; TRBD2 is a possible D gene (6 bases). This CDR3 contains 18 residues. The germline V gene encodes CDR1 LGHNA and CDR2 YSLEER. The germline V and J ends were trimmed by 0 bases and 6 bases, with 22 bases remaining between them. CDR3 nucleotides: TGCGCCAGCAGCCAAGAGCGGCGACTAGACTCTTATCAGGATACGCAGTATTTT. It encodes CASSQERRLDSYQDTQYF.

J is TRBJ2-7 and V is TRBV28; D is unclear. In germline, CDR1 is MDHEN, CDR2 SYDVKM. The CDR3 length is 11 residues. V lost 5 bases, J lost 6 bases, and 8 bases lay in between. The CDR3 DNA is TGTGCCAGCAGTGCATATCCCGAGCAGTACTTC. Residues: CASSAYPEQYF.

This clonotype was seen only a few times. The chain uses TRBV7-2 and TRBJ2-3; TRBD2 aligns across 9 bases. The ends lost 0 bases at V and 6 bases at J; junction bases unmatched: 10. The CDR3 consists of 17 residues. The V gene's germline CDR1 is SGHTA and CDR2 FQGNSA. The CDR3 DNA reads TGTGCCAGCAGCTTAGCGAGGCGGGGGGGCCTCACGGATACGCAGTATTTT. It encodes CASSLARRGGLTDTQYF.

This clonotype has more than one count but fewer than ten. At one end, the junction sequence differs from germline, possibly due to a read error. CDR3 protein: CASSTRQPGGF. CDR3 bases: TGTGCCAGTAGTACCCGTCAACCGGGGGGCTTC. The chain uses TRBV19 and TRBJ2-7; 7 bases are a match to TRBD2. The CDR3 sequence is 11 residues long. CDR1 is LNHDA, CDR2 SQIVND, per germline (reference sequence). The full variable domain, rest sourced from reference TRBV19 and TRBJ2-7, is DGGITQSPKYLFRKEGQNVTLSCEQNLNHDAMYWYRQDPGQGLRLIYYSQIVNDFQKGDIAEGYSVSREKKESFPLTVTSAQKNPTAFYLCASSTRQPGGFGPGTRLTVT.

This clonotype was observed a handful of times. V and J are TRBV7-8 and TRBJ1-5; maybe TRBD1 (5 bases). V was shortened by 5 bases and J by 2 bases, with 13 bases between the two germline ends. The CDR3 extends over 15 amino acids. Germline V gene lookup returns CDR1 SGHVS and CDR2 FQNEAQ. CDR3 sequence reads: CASSTGGLGNQPQHF. CDR3 sequence (DNA): TGTGCCAGCAGCACAGGTGGTTTGGGCAATCAGCCCCAGCATTTT.

V and J are TRBV12-3 or TRBV12-4 and TRBJ1-5, with a weak D call TRBD1 (6 bases). There are 15 residues in the CDR3. V dropped 6 bases and J dropped 2 bases, with 14 bases sitting between them. CDR3 amino acids: CASSGTGRGNQPQHF. DNA of the CDR3: TGTGCCAGCAGCGGCACAGGGAGAGGCAATCAGCCCCAGCATTTT.

This chain connects TRBV4-3 to TRBJ2-2; TRBD2 agrees at 14 bases. The CDR3 sequence is 19 residues long. Germline CDR1 is LGHNA and CDR2 is YSLEER. With V trimmed by 2 bases and J by 2 bases, 7 bases remained unmatched. The CDR3 here is CASSQRPGLAGGNTGELFF. The CDR3 coding sequence is TGCGCCAGCAGCCAACGTCCCGGACTAGCGGGGGGTAACACCGGGGAGCTGTTTTTT.

This CDR3 is CASSPTSLVYNEQFF. In DNA, the CDR3 is TGCGCCAGCAGCCCGACTAGTCTCGTCTACAATGAGCAGTTCTTC. This chain connects TRBV5-1 to TRBJ2-1, with D possibly matching TRBD2 (6 bases). Germline V CDR1 and CDR2: SGHRS, YFSETQ. This CDR3 has 15 amino acids. Trimming removed 4 bases at V and 3 bases at J, with 14 bases between.

The chain recombines TRBV7-8 with TRBJ1-1; D remains ambiguous. Germline CDR1 is SGHVS and CDR2 is FQNEAQ. V dropped 5 bases and J dropped 4 bases, with 14 bases sitting between them. The CDR3 is 14 residues long. In DNA form, the CDR3 reads TGTGCCAGCAGCCCTAGGGTAACCCCCACTGAAGCTTTCTTT. Protein product: CASSPRVTPTEAFF.

The gene calls are TRBV29-1 and TRBJ2-1; the D is unclear. V lost 4 bases and J 1 base, leaving 14 bases between the germline ends. Per the germline V gene, CDR1 is SQVTM and CDR2 is ANQGSEA. The CDR3 totals 15 residues. This chain's CDR3 is CSVVWVLGSYNEQFF. The CDR3 DNA is TGCAGCGTTGTTTGGGTTCTAGGGTCCTACAATGAGCAGTTCTTC.

This clonotype showed up just a few times. The V and J genes are TRBV6-4 and TRBJ2-3; D could derive from TRBD1 or TRBD2 (5 bases each). V was pared by 5 bases and J by 3 bases, with 12 bases between. Looked up from germline, CDR1 is MRHNA and CDR2 is SNTAGT. The CDR3 is 14 residues long. CDR3 bases: TGTGCCAGCAGTTCCGGGACCGAGACAGATACGCAGTATTTT. Translation: CASSSGTETDTQYF.

The chain combines TRBV11-1 with TRBJ2-2; no reliable D call. Trimming pared 3 bases from V and 2 bases from J, leaving 10 bases between. The CDR3 has 15 amino acids. From germline, CDR1 is SGHAT and CDR2 FQDESV (reference sequence). The CDR3 loop reads CASSLTLSNTGELFF. The CDR3 nucleotides read TGTGCCAGCAGCTTGACGTTAAGTAACACCGGGGAGCTGTTTTTT.

The rearrangement links TRBV2 to TRBJ1-2; D gene ambiguous. CDR1 SNHLY and CDR2 FYNNEI come from the germline V gene. There are 13 residues in the CDR3. V dropped 7 bases and J dropped 0 bases, with 9 bases sitting between them. The CDR3 coding sequence is TGTGCCAGCACCCCGGGGACTAACTATGGCTACACCTTC. Translated: CASTPGTNYGYTF.